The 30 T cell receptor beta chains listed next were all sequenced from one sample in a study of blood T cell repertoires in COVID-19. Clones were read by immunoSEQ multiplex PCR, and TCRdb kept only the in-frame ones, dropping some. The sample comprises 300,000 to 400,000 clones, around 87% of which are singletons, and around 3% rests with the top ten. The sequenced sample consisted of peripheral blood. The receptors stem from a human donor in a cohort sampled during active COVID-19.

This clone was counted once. The CDR3 spells CASSHQGADGYTF. In DNA, the CDR3 is TGCGCCAGCAGCCACCAGGGGGCGGATGGCTACACCTTC. The chain joins TRBV4-1 to TRBJ1-2; TRBD1 matches 8 bases. The CDR3 spans 13 residues. Germline CDR1 and CDR2: MGHRA and YSYEKL. The ends lost 3 bases at V and 6 bases at J; junction bases unmatched: 3.

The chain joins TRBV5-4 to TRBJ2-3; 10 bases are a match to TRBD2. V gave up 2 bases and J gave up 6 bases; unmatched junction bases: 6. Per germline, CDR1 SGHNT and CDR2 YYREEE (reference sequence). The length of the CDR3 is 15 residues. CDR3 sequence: CASSLKLAGADTQYF. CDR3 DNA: TGTGCCAGCAGCTTAAAGCTAGCGGGAGCGGATACGCAGTATTTT.

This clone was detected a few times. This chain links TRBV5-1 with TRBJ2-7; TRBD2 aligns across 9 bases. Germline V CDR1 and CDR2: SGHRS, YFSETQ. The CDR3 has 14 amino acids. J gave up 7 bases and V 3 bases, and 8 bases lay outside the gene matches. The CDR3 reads CASSSGLARDEQYF. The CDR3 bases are TGCGCCAGCAGCTCTGGACTAGCGCGGGATGAGCAGTACTTC.

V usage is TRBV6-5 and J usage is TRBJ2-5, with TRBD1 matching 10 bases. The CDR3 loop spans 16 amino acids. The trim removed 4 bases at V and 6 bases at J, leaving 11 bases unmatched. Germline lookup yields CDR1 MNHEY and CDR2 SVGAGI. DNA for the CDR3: TGTGCCAGCAGTTTACGCCCCGGACAGGGGGAGAAGACCCAGTACTTC. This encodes CASSLRPGQGEKTQYF.

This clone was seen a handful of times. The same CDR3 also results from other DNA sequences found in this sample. CDR3 nucleotides: TGTGCCAGCAGTTTAAAGCGTTCTTATGGCTACACCTTC. It encodes CASSLKRSYGYTF. The chain joins TRBV28 to TRBJ1-2; D uncertain. This CDR3 has 13 residues. Germline-derived CDR1 and CDR2 are MDHEN and SYDVKM. The germline V and J ends were trimmed by 2 bases and 5 bases, with 9 bases remaining between them.

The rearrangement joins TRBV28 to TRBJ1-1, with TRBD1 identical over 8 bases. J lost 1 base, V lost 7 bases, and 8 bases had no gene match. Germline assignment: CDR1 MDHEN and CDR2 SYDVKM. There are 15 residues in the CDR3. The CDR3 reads CASTDPGTGNTEAFF. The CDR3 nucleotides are TGTGCCAGCACCGACCCGGGGACAGGGAACACTGAAGCTTTCTTT.

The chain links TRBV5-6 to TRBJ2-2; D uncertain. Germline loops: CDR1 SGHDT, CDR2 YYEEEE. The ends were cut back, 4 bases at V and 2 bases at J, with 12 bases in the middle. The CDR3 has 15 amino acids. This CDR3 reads CASSDITQNTGELFF. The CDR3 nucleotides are TGTGCCAGCAGCGACATAACACAAAACACCGGGGAGCTGTTTTTT. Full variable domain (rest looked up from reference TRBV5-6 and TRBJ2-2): DAGVTQSPTHLIKTRGQQVTLRCSPKSGHDTVSWYQQALGQGPQFIFQYYEEEERQRGNFPDRFSGHQFPNYSSELNVNALLLGDSALYLCASSDITQNTGELFFGEGSRLTVL.

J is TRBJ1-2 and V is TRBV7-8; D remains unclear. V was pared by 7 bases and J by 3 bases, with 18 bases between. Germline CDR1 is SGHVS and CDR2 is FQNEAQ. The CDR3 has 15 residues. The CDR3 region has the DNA TGTGCCAGCACTCCCGAGGCAGACGTTCACTATGGCTACACCTTC. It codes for CASTPEADVHYGYTF. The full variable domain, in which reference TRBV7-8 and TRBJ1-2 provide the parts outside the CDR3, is GAGVSQSPRYKVAKRGQDVALRCDPISGHVSLFWYQQALGQGPEFLTYFQNEAQLDKSGLPSDRFFAERPEGSVSTLKIQRTQQEDSAVYLCASTPEADVHYGYTFGSGTRLTVV.

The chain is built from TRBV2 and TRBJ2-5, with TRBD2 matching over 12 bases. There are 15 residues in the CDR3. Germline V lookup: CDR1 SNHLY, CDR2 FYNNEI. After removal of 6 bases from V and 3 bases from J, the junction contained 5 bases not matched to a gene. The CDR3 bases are TGTGCCAGCAGGGCGGGACTAGCGGGTGAAGAGACCCAGTACTTC. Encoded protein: CASRAGLAGEETQYF.

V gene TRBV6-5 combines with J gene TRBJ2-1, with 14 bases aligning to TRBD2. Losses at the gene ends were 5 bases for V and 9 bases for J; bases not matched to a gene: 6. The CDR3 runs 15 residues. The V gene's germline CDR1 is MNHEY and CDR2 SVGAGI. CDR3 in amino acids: CASSRLAGGVGEQFF. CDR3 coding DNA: TGTGCCAGCAGTCGACTAGCGGGAGGGGTAGGTGAGCAGTTCTTC.

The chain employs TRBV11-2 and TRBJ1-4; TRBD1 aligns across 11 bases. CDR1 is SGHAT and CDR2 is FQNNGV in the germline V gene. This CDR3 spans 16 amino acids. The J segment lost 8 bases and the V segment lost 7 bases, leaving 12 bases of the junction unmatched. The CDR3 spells CASTKRGTGGTEKLFF. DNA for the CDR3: TGTGCCAGCACCAAGAGGGGGACAGGGGGGACCGAAAAACTGTTTTTT.

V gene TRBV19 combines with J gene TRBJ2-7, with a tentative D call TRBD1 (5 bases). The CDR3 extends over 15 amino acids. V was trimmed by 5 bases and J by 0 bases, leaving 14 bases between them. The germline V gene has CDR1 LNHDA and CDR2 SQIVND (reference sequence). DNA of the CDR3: TGTGCCAGTAGTTTCACCAGCGACAGCTCCTACGAGCAGTACTTC. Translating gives CASSFTSDSSYEQYF.

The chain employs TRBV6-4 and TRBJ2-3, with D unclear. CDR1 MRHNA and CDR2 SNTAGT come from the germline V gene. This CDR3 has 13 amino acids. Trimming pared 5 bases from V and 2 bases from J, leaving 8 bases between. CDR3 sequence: CASSTESTDTQYF. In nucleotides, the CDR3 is TGTGCCAGCAGTACAGAATCCACAGATACGCAGTATTTT.

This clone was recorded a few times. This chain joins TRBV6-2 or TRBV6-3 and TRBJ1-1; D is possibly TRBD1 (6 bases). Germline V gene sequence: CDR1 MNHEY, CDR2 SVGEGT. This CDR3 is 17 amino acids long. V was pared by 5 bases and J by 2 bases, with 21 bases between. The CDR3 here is CASSQNRDENSNTEAFF. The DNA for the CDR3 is TGTGCCAGCAGTCAAAACAGGGACGAGAACTCCAACACTGAAGCTTTCTTT.

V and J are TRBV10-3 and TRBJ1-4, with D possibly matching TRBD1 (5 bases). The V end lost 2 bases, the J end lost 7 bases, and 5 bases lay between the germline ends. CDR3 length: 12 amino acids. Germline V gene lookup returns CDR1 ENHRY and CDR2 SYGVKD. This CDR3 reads CAISEDSEKLFF. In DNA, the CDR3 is TGTGCCATCAGTGAGGACAGTGAAAAACTGTTTTTT.

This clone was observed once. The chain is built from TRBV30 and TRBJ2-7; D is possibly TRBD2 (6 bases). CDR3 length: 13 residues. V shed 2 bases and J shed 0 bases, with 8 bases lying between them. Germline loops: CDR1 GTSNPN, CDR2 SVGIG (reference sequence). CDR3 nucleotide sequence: TGTGCCTGGAGTTGGGGACTCTCCTACGAGCAGTACTTC. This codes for CAWSWGLSYEQYF.

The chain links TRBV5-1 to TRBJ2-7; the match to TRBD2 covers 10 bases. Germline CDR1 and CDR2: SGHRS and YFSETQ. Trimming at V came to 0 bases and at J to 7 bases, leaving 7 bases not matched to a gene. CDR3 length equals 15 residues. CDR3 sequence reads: CASSLVTSGAREQYF. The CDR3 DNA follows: TGCGCCAGCAGCTTGGTTACTAGCGGGGCCCGGGAGCAGTACTTC.

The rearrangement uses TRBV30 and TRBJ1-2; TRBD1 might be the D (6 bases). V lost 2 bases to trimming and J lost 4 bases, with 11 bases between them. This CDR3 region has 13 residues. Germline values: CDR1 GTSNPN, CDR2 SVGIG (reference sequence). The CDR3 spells CAWSPTGLYGYTF. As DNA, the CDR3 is TGTGCCTGGAGTCCCACAGGGCTCTATGGCTACACCTTC.

CDR3 DNA: TGTGCCAGCAGTTTAGGGACAGGGGGCGATGAGCAGTACTTC. Its protein product is CASSLGTGGDEQYF. This chain connects TRBV28 to TRBJ2-7; 12 bases fit TRBD1. The CDR3 loop spans 14 amino acids. Looked up from germline, CDR1 is MDHEN and CDR2 is SYDVKM. Losses at the gene ends were 2 bases for V and 7 bases for J; bases not matched to a gene: 3. Supplemented by reference TRBV28 and TRBJ2-7, the full variable domain reads DVKVTQSSRYLVKRTGEKVFLECVQDMDHENMFWYRQDPGLGLRLIYFSYDVKMKEKGDIPEGYSVSREKKERFSLILESASTNQTSMYLCASSLGTGGDEQYFGPGTRLTVT.

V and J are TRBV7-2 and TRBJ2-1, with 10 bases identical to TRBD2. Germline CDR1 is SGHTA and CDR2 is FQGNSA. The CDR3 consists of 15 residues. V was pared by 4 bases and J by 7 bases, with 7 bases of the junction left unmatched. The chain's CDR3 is CASSSLAGVFNEQFF. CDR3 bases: TGTGCCAGCAGCTCGCTAGCGGGGGTATTTAATGAGCAGTTCTTC.

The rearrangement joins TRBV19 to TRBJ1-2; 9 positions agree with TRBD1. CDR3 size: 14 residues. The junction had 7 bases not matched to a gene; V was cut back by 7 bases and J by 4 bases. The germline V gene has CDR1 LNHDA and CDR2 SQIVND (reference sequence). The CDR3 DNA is TGTGCCAGTACCCCGGACAGGGGCGGCTATGGCTACACCTTC. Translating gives CASTPDRGGYGYTF. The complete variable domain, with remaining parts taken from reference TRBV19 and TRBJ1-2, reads DGGITQSPKYLFRKEGQNVTLSCEQNLNHDAMYWYRQDPGQGLRLIYYSQIVNDFQKGDIAEGYSVSREKKESFPLTVTSAQKNPTAFYLCASTPDRGGYGYTFGSGTRLTVV.

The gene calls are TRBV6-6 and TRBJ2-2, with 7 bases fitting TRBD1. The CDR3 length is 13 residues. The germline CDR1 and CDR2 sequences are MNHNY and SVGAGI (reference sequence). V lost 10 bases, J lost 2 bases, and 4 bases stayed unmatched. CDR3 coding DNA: TGTGCCACCGGGACAGATAACACCGGGGAGCTGTTTTTT. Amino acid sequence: CATGTDNTGELFF.

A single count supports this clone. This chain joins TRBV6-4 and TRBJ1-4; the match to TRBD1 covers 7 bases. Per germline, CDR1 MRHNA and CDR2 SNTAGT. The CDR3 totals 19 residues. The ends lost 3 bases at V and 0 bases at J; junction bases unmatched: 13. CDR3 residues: CASSEDDDRVGTTNEKLFF. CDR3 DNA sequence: TGTGCCAGCAGTGAAGATGACGACAGGGTAGGGACAACTAATGAAAAACTGTTTTTT.

The CDR3, as DNA: TGTGCCAGCACCCCCCCGGGTGGCAAAGAGACCCAGTACTTC. Protein sequence: CASTPPGGKETQYF. The genes are TRBV11-2 and TRBJ2-5; D unresolved. The V and J ends lost 7 bases and 3 bases respectively, with 15 bases between them. The germline V gene has CDR1 SGHAT and CDR2 FQNNGV. There are 14 residues in the CDR3.

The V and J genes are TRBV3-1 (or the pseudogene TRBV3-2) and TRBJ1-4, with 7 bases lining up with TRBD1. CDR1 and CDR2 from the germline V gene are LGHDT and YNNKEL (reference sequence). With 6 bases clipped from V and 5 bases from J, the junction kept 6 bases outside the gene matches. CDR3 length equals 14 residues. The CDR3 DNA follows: TGTGCCAGCAGAAGGGGGCTATGGAATGAAAAACTGTTTTTT. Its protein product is CASRRGLWNEKLFF.

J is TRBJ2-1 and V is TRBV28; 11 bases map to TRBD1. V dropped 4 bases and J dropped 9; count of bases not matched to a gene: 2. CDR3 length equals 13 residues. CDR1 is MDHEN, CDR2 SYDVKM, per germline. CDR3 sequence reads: CASSWTGGPEQFF. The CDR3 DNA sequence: TGTGCCAGCAGTTGGACAGGGGGCCCTGAGCAGTTCTTC.

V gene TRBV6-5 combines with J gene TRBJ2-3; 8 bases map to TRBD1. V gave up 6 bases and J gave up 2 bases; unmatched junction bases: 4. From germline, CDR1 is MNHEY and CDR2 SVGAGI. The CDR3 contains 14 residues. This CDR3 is CASSDRGSTDTQYF. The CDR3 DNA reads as TGTGCCAGCAGCGACAGGGGATCCACAGATACGCAGTATTTT.

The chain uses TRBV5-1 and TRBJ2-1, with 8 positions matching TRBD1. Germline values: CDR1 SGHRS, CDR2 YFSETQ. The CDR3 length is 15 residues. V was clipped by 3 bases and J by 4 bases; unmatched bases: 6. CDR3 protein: CASSSQGVGYNEQFF. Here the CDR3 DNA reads TGCGCCAGCAGCTCACAGGGGGTTGGGTACAATGAGCAGTTCTTC.

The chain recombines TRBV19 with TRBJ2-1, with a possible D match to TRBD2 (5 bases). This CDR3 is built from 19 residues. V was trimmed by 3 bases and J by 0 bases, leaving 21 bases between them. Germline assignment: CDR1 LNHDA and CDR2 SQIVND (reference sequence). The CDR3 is CASSMGRTGSAPSYNEQFF. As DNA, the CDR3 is TGTGCCAGTAGTATGGGCCGTACGGGTAGCGCGCCCTCCTACAATGAGCAGTTCTTC.

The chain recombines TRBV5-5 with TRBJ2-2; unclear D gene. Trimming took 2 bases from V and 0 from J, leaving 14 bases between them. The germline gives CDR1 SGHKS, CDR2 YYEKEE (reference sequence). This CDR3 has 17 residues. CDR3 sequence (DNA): TGTGCCAGCAGCTTTAGACGACAAGTAACGAACACCGGGGAGCTGTTTTTT. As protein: CASSFRRQVTNTGELFF.